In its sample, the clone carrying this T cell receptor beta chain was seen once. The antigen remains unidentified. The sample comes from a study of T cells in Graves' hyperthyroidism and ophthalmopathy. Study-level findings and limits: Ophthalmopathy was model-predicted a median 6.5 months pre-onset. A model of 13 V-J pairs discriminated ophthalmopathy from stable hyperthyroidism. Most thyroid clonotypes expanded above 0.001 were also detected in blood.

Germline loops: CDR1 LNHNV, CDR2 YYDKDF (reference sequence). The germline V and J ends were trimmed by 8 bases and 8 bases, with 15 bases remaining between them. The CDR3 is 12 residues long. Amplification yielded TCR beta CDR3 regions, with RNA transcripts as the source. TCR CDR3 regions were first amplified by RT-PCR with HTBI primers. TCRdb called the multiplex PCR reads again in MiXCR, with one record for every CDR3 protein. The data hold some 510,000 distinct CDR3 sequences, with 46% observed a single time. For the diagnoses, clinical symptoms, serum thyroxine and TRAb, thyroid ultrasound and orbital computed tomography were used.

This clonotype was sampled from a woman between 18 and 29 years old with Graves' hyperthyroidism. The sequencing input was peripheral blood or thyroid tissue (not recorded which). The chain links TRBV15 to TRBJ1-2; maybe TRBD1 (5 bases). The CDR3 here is CATGGPSRGYTF. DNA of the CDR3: TGTGCCACCGGGGGACCTAGCCGGGGCTACACCTTC.